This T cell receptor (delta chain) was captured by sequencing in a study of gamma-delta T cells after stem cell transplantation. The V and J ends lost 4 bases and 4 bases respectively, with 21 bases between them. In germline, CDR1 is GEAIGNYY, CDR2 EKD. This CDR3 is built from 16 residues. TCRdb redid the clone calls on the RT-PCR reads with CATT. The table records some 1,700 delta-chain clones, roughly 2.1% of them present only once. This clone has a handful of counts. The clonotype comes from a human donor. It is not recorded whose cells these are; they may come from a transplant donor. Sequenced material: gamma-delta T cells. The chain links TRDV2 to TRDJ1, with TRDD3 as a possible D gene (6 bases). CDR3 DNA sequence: TGTGCCTGTGAACTTTTGGGTAGGCGGGGGAACGATAAACTCATCTTT. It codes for CACELLGRRGNDKLIF.